This TCR beta chain is drawn from a study of blood T cells in healthy people across ages. On the study more broadly: With template switching, about one barcoded beta molecule was captured per two T cells. Study conclusions and caveats: Unsorted PBMCs prevented conclusive naive versus antigen-experienced comparison.

V was cut by 1 base and J by 11 bases, with 17 bases left in between. Looked up from germline, CDR1 is SQVTM and CDR2 is ANQGSEA. The CDR3 sequence is 13 residues long. A second PCR of roughly 7 to 11 cycles used a sample-barcoded 5' primer and a J-beta primer mix. Each sample provided no less than 2.5 million CDR3-containing paired-end reads. TCRdb re-called the 5' RACE reads with MiXCR, one entry per CDR3 protein. Among 550,000 to 650,000 distinct CDR3 sequences listed, 25% to 30% were seen once. This clonotype was seen only a few times. Its antigen is not identified. A single base separates this from a much larger clone, so it may be a read error. Per-sample PBMC isolation yielded at least 6.5 million cells.

This chain uses TRBV29-1 with TRBJ2-5; tentative D call: TRBD1 (5 bases). The sequencing sample was made of blood. The receptor's source is a woman of 80 years or more in good health. In nucleotides, the CDR3 is TGCAGCGTTGAAGTAGGGGCGCTAAATGAGCAGTACTTC. Translation gives CSVEVGALNEQYF. Full variable domain (remainder filled in from reference TRBV29-1 and TRBJ2-5): SAVISQKPSRDICQRGTSLTIQCQVDSQVTMMFWYRQQPGQSLTLIATANQGSEATYESGFVIDKFPISRPNLTFSTLTVSNMSPEDSSIYLCSVEVGALNEQYFGPGTRLLVL.